This T cell receptor beta chain originates from a study of T cells in localized non-small cell lung cancer. Concerning this clone itself: Its cognate antigen is unknown.

The germline CDR1 and CDR2 sequences are SGHNT and YYREEE (reference sequence). CDR3 length equals 15 residues. With 8 bases removed from V and 2 bases from J, the gap between germline ends came to 19 bases. Whole-study findings and limits: Adjacent lung tissue had a median approximately 57 of the top 100 clones found in the tumor. Compared with tumor, uninvolved adjacent lung displayed greater T cell clonality, ranking highest overall.

Assay: immunoSEQ multiplex PCR; the TCRdb copy retains only in-frame clones and omits some. This sample has some 140,000 clones, with 89% found just once. This TCR derives from a female donor older than 55 with stage I lung adenocarcinoma. This specimen was peripheral blood, taken before any cancer treatment. The J gene is TRBJ1-1, the V gene TRBV5-4; D might be TRBD1 (5 bases). CDR3 in DNA: TGTGCCAGTATGTCCGTAGGGGCTTTAAACACTGAAGCTTTCTTT. Translating gives CASMSVGALNTEAFF.